These T cell receptor beta chains were read from a single sample in a study of T cell responses to AZD1222 COVID-19 vaccine. This table comes from immunoSEQ multiplex PCR, and its TCRdb copy is limited to in-frame clones, with some not included. The repertoire includes approximately 68,000 clones, 88% of them detected once, and about 5% sits in the top ten. The source was peripheral blood, collected 28 days after the second dose of the MenACWY control vaccine. All receptors derive from an adult who received the MenACWY meningococcal vaccine as a control. Both conserved end residues are part of each CDR3. Each record gives: D gene, V gene, clone size, J gene, CDR3 protein, CDR3 DNA. A D gene is named only where the DNA matches it firmly. Clone size is not always given. Where it is, it says once, few, many or a class for expanded clones.

-,TRBV18,few,TRBJ1-5,CASSPPDQPQHF,TGTGCCAGCTCACCACCCGATCAGCCCCAGCATTTT
TRBD1,TRBV11-3,-,TRBJ2-7,CASSPGQGVDEQYF,TGTGCCAGCAGTCCTGGACAGGGGGTCGACGAGCAGTACTTC
TRBD1,TRBV7-2,-,TRBJ2-3,CASSFRQGARDTQYF,TGTGCCAGCAGCTTTCGCCAGGGGGCGAGAGATACGCAGTATTTT
TRBD1,TRBV14,-,TRBJ2-7,CASSPRTGTYEQYF,TGTGCCAGCAGCCCCCGGACAGGGACGTACGAGCAGTACTTC
TRBD1,TRBV18,-,TRBJ1-5,CASSRDRVLTAQHF,TGTGCCAGCTCCAGGGACAGGGTTTTAACTGCCCAGCATTTT
TRBD1,TRBV30,-,TRBJ1-2,CAWSRTGLGYNGYTF,TGTGCCTGGAGTAGGACAGGATTAGGGTATAATGGCTACACCTTC
-,TRBV10-3,-,TRBJ2-7,CAIRNLESYEQYF,TGTGCCATCAGAAATCTGGAATCCTACGAGCAGTACTTC
-,TRBV14,once,TRBJ2-7,CASSPLQGRYEQYF,TGTGCCAGCAGCCCTCTTCAGGGTAGATACGAGCAGTACTTC
TRBD2,TRBV7-8,-,TRBJ2-5,CASSRGVSGRRETQYF,TGTGCCAGCAGCCGAGGGGTTAGCGGGAGGCGGGAGACCCAGTACTTC
-,TRBV7-2,once,TRBJ2-7,CASSLGSTSEQYF,TGTGCCAGCAGCTTGGGGTCCACTAGCGAGCAGTACTTC
-,TRBV9,-,TRBJ2-3,CASSNNGGKSTDTQYF,TGTGCCAGCAGCAATAACGGGGGCAAGAGTACAGATACGCAGTATTTT
TRBD1,TRBV6-5,-,TRBJ2-5,CASSYGTGLETQYF,TGTGCCAGCAGTTACGGGACAGGGTTGGAGACCCAGTACTTC
-,TRBV3-1/TRBV3-2,-,TRBJ2-7,CASSQVTRDYEQYF,TGTGCCAGCAGCCAAGTAACCAGAGACTACGAGCAGTACTTC
-,TRBV19,-,TRBJ1-1,CASSPRENTEAFF,TGTGCCAGTAGTCCCCGGGAGAACACTGAAGCTTTCTTT
-,TRBV7-2,-,TRBJ2-7,CASSPGLEFYF,TGTGCCAGCAGCCCGGGACTTGAGTTTTACTTC
-,TRBV19,-,TRBJ1-2,CASSIGQGRDYGYTF,TGTGCCAGTAGTATAGGGCAGGGCCGGGACTATGGCTACACCTTC
-,TRBV5-1,-,TRBJ1-1,CASRQGIWDTEAFF,TGCGCCAGCAGACAGGGAATTTGGGACACTGAAGCTTTCTTT
-,TRBV5-1,-,TRBJ2-5,CASSLAPGEETQYF,TGCGCCAGCAGCTTGGCTCCAGGGGAAGAGACCCAGTACTTC
TRBD1,TRBV7-6,-,TRBJ2-7,CASSLGRTGVYEQYF,TGTGCCAGCAGCTTAGGACGGACAGGGGTGTACGAGCAGTACTTC
TRBD2,TRBV14,-,TRBJ2-2,CASSQGRATGELFF,TGTGCCAGCAGCCAGGGGAGGGCCACCGGGGAGCTGTTTTTT
-,TRBV14,once,TRBJ1-6,CASSQDRRAGSPLHF,TGTGCCAGCAGCCAAGATCGAAGGGCCGGGTCACCCCTCCACTTT
-,TRBV10-3,-,TRBJ1-1,CAISESRENTEAFF,TGTGCCATCAGTGAGTCGAGGGAGAACACTGAAGCTTTCTTT
-,TRBV9,-,TRBJ1-4,CASSAGVRSEKLFF,TGTGCCAGCAGCGCAGGGGTGCGATCTGAAAAACTGTTTTTT
-,TRBV27,few,TRBJ2-7,CASSIDRAYEQYF,TGTGCCAGCAGTATTGACAGAGCCTACGAGCAGTACTTC
-,TRBV5-8,-,TRBJ1-5,CASSLSQQQGQPQHF,TGTGCCAGCAGCTTGTCGCAGCAACAAGGTCAGCCCCAGCATTTT
-,TRBV2,-,TRBJ1-3,CASSVSGFGNTIYF,TGTGCCAGCAGTGTCTCAGGGTTCGGAAACACCATATATTTT
-,TRBV7-9,-,TRBJ2-3,CASGDTQYF,TGTGCCAGCGGGGATACGCAGTATTTT
-,TRBV28,-,TRBJ2-1,CASSIGTVNEQFF,TGTGCCAGCAGCATCGGGACCGTCAATGAGCAGTTCTTC
TRBD2,TRBV7-4,-,TRBJ2-7,CASSSLAGDFSYEQYF,TGTGCCAGCAGCTCACTTGCGGGGGATTTTTCCTACGAGCAGTACTTC
-,TRBV5-1,-,TRBJ1-1,CASSLGARDFTEAFF,TGCGCCAGCAGCTTGGGGGCACGGGACTTCACTGAAGCTTTCTTT
-,TRBV2,-,TRBJ1-1,CASSVWTEAFF,TGTGCCAGCAGTGTCTGGACTGAAGCTTTCTTT
-,TRBV30,-,TRBJ2-3,CAWSEGSLADTQYF,TGTGCCTGGAGTGAGGGTAGTTTGGCAGATACGCAGTATTTT
-,TRBV28,-,TRBJ2-1,CASSFRGPSYNEQFF,TGTGCCAGCAGTTTTCGGGGGCCCTCCTACAATGAGCAGTTCTTC
TRBD1,TRBV29-1,-,TRBJ1-2,CSVERMGQANTF,TGCAGCGTTGAACGAATGGGACAGGCTAACACCTTC
-,TRBV27,-,TRBJ2-7,CASSSQVGLYEQYF,TGTGCCAGCAGTTCACAGGTCGGACTCTACGAGCAGTACTTC
TRBD1,TRBV10-3,once,TRBJ2-7,CAISELGQGADEQYF,TGTGCCATCAGTGAGCTGGGACAGGGGGCTGACGAGCAGTACTTC
TRBD1,TRBV11-2,-,TRBJ2-3,CASSDGTGRIDTQYF,TGTGCCAGCAGCGATGGGACAGGGAGGATAGATACGCAGTATTTT
-,TRBV19,few,TRBJ1-1,CASSISGRRGNTEAFF,TGTGCCAGTAGTATCTCAGGGCGCAGGGGGAACACTGAAGCTTTCTTT